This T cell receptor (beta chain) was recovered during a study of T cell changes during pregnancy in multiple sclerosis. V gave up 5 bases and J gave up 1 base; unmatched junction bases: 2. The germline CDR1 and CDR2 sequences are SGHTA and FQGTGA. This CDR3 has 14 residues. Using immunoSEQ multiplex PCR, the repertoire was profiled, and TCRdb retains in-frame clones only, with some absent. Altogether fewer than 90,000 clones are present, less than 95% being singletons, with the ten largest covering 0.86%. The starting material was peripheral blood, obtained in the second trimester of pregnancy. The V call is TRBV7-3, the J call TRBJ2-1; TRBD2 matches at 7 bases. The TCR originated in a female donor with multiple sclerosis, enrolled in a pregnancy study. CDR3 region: CASSRGGSYNEQFF. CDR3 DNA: TGTGCCAGCAGCCGCGGGGGATCCTACAATGAGCAGTTCTTC.